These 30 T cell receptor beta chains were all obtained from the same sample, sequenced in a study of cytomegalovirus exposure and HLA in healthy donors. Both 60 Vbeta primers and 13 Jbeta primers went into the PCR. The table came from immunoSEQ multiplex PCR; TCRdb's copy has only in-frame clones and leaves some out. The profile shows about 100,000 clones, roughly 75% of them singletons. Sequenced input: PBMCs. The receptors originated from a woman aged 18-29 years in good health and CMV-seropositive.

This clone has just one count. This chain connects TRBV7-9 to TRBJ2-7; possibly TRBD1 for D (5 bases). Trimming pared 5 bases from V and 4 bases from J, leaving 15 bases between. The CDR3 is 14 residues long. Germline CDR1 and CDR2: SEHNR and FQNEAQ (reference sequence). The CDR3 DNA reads TGTGCCAGCAGCCCCCCGACAGCCAAATACGAGCAGTACTTC. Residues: CASSPPTAKYEQYF.

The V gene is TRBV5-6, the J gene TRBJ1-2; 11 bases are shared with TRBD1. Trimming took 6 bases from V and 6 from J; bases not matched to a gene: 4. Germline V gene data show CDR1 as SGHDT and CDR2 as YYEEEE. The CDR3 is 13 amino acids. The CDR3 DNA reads TGTGCCAGCACTAGGGGACAGGGGGATGGCTACACCTTC. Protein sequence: CASTRGQGDGYTF.

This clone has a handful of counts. CDR3 in amino acids: CASSFGVGAYEQYF. CDR3 sequence (DNA): TGTGCCAGCAGTTTTGGGGTGGGGGCGTACGAGCAGTACTTC. The chain joins TRBV28 to TRBJ2-7; D is possibly TRBD1 (6 bases). The CDR3 extends over 14 amino acids. V dropped 3 bases and J dropped 4 bases, with 13 bases sitting between them. Germline lookup yields CDR1 MDHEN and CDR2 SYDVKM.

The CDR3 reads CASSGQRRVEATAEAFF. The CDR3 DNA follows: TGTGCCAGCTCGGGACAACGCAGGGTGGAGGCAACGGCTGAAGCTTTCTTT. The chain carries TRBV18 and TRBJ1-1, with a possible D match to TRBD1 (6 bases). CDR1 is KGHSH and CDR2 is LQKENI in the germline V gene. Deletions cut 6 bases from V and 6 bases from J, with 26 bases between. This CDR3 has 17 amino acids.

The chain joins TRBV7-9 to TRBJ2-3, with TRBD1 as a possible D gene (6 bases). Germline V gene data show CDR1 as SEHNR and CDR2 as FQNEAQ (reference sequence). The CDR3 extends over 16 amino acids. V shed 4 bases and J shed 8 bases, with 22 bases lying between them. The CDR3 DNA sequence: TGTGCCAGCAGCTCCACCCCGACAGGCGTCCCTTTTACGCAGTATTTT. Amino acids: CASSSTPTGVPFTQYF.

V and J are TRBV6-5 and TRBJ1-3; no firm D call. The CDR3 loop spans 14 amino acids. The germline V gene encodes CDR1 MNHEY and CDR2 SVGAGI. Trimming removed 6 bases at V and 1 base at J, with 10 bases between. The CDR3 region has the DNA TGTGCCAGCAGCACCACCAGTTCTGGAAACACCATATATTTT. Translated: CASSTTSSGNTIYF.

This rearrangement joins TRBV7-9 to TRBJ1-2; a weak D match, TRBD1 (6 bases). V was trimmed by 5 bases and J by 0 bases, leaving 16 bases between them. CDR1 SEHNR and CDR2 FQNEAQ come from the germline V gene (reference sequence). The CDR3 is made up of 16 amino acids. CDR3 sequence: CASSEDSLRANYGYTF. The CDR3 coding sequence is TGTGCCAGCAGCGAGGACAGCCTCCGAGCTAACTATGGCTACACCTTC.

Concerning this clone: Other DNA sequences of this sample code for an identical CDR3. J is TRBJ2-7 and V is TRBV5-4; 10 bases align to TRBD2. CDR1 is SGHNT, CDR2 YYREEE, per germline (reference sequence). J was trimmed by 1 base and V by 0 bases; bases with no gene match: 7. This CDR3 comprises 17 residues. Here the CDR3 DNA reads TGTGCCAGCAGCTTGGGGGCAGGACTAGCGGATTCCTACGAGCAGTACTTC. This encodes CASSLGAGLADSYEQYF.

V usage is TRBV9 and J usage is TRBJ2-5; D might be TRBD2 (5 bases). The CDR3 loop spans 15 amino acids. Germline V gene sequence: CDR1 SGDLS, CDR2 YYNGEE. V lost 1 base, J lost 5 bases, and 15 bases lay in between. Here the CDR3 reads CASSVRGRRAETQYF. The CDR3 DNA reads TGTGCCAGCAGCGTAAGAGGGCGGCGAGCGGAGACCCAGTACTTC.

CDR3 nucleotides: TGCGCCAGCAGCCCCACTCGACTAGCGGGGGGCTACGAGCAGTACTTC. Encoded protein: CASSPTRLAGGYEQYF. This chain links TRBV4-3 with TRBJ2-7; 13 bases are shared with TRBD2. The V segment lost 4 bases and the J segment 3 bases; nucleotides outside the gene matches: 6. CDR1 and CDR2 from the germline V gene are LGHNA and YSLEER. CDR3 size: 16 residues.

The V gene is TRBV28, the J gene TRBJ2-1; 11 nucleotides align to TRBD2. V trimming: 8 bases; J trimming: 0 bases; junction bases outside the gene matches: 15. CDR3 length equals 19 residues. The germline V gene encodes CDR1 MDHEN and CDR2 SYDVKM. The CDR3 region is CASSGTSGLGLSSYNEQFF. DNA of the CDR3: TGTGCCAGCTCCGGGACTAGCGGCCTGGGGTTAAGCTCCTACAATGAGCAGTTCTTC.

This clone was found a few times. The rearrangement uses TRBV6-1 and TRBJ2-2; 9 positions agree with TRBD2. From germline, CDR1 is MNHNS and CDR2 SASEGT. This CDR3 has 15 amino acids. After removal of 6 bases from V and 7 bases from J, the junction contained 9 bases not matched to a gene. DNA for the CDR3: TGTGCCAGCAGAGAGATAGCGGGAGAGGGCGGGGAGCTGTTTTTT. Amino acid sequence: CASREIAGEGGELFF.

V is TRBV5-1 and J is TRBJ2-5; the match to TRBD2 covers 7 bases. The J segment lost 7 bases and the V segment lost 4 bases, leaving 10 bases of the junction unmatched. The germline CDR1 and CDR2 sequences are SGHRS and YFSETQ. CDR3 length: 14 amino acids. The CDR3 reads CASSHGGGRATQYF. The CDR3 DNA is TGCGCCAGCAGCCACGGGGGAGGGAGAGCGACCCAGTACTTC.

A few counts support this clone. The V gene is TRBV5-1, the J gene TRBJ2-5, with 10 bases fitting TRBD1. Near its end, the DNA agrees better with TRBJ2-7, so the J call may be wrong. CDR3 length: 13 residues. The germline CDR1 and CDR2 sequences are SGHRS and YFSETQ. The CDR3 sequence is CASSPGQGNEQYF. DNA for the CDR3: TGCGCCAGCAGCCCGGGACAGGGGAACGAGCAGTACTTC.

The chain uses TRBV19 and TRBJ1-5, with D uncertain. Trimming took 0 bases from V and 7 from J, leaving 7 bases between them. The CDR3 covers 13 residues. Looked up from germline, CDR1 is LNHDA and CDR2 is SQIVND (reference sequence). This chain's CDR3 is CASSIDSGQPQHF. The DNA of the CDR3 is TGTGCCAGTAGTATAGACAGCGGCCAGCCCCAGCATTTT.

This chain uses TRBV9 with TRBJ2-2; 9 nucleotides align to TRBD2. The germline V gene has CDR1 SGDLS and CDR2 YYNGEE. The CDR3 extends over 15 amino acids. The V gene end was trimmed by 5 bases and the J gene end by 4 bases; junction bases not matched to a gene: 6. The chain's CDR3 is CASSQSGGSTGELFF. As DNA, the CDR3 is TGTGCCAGCAGTCAGAGCGGGGGGAGCACCGGGGAGCTGTTTTTT.

This CDR3 reads CASSQEAPLMRDYEQYF. CDR3 DNA sequence: TGCGCCAGCAGCCAAGAAGCTCCCCTAATGAGAGACTACGAGCAGTACTTC. The chain is built from TRBV4-1 and TRBJ2-7, with D uncertain. Germline V gene data show CDR1 as MGHRA and CDR2 as YSYEKL. The ends were cut back, 0 bases at V and 3 bases at J, with 18 bases in the middle. The CDR3 contains 17 residues.

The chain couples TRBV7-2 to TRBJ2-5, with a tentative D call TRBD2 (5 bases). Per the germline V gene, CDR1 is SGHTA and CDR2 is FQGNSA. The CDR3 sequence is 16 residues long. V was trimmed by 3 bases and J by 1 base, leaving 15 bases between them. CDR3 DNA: TGTGCCAGCAGCTTTAGGGCCACGGAGGTCCAAGAGACCCAGTACTTC. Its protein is CASSFRATEVQETQYF.

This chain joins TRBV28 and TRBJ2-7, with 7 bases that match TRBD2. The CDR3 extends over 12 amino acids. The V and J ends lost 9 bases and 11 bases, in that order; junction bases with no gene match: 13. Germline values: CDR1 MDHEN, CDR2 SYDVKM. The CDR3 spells CASVASGGGEYF. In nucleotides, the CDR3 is TGTGCCAGTGTGGCTAGCGGAGGTGGGGAGTACTTC. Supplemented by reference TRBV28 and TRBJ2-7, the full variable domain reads DVKVTQSSRYLVKRTGEKVFLECVQDMDHENMFWYRQDPGLGLRLIYFSYDVKMKEKGDIPEGYSVSREKKERFSLILESASTNQTSMYLCASVASGGGEYFGPGTRLTVT.

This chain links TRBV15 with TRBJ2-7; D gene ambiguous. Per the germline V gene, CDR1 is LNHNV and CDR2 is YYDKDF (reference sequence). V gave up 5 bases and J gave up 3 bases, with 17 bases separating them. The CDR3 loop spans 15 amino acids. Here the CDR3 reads CATSPRRLGFYEQYF. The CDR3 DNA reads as TGTGCCACCAGCCCTAGACGGCTAGGATTCTACGAGCAGTACTTC.

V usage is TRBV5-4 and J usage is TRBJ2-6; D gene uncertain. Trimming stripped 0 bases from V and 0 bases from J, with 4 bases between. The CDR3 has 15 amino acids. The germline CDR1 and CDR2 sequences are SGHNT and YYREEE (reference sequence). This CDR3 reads CASSLDNSGANVLTF. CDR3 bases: TGTGCCAGCAGCTTGGATAACTCTGGGGCCAACGTCCTGACTTTC.

For the CDR3, the DNA is TGTGCCACCAGCAGAGATGAGGACTACGAGCAGTACTTC. It encodes CATSRDEDYEQYF. The chain recombines TRBV15 with TRBJ2-7; D is uncertain. Trimming cost V 0 bases and J 3 bases, with 6 bases left between them. CDR3 length equals 13 residues. Germline V gene lookup returns CDR1 LNHNV and CDR2 YYDKDF (reference sequence).

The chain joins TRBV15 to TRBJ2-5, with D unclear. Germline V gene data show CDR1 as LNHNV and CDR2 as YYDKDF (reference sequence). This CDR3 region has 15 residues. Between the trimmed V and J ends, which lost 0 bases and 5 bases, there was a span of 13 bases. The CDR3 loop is CATSRESVLGETQYF. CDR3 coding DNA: TGTGCCACCAGCAGAGAATCTGTCCTCGGGGAGACCCAGTACTTC.

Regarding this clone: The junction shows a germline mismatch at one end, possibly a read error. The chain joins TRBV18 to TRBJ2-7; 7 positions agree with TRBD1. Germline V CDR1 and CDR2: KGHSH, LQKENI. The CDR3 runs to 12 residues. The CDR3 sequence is CASSPTSGTARF. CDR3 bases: TGTGCCAGCTCACCCACCTCCGGGACAGCTAGGTTC. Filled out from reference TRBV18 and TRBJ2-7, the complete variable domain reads NAGVMQNPRHLVRRRGQEARLRCSPMKGHSHVYWYRQLPEEGLKFMVYLQKENIIDESGMPKERFSAEFPKEGPSILRIQQVVRGDSAAYFCASSPTSGTARFGPGTRLTVT.

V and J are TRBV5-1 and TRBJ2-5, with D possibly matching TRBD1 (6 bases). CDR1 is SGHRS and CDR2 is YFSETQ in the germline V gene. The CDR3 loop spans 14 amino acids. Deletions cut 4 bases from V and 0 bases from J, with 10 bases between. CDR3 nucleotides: TGCGCCAGCAGCCAGCAGGGGAACCAAGAGACCCAGTACTTC. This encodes CASSQQGNQETQYF.

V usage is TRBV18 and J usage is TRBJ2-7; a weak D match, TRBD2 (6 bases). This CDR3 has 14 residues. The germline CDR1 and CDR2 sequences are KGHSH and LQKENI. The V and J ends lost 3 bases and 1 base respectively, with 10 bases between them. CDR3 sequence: CASSPSGQSYEQYF. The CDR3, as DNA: TGTGCCAGCTCACCTAGCGGCCAATCCTACGAGCAGTACTTC.

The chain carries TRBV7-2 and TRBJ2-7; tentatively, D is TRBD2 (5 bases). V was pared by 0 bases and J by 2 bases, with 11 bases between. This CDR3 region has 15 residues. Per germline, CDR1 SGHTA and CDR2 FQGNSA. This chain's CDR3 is CASSLARRATYEQYF. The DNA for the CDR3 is TGTGCCAGCAGCTTAGCCCGGCGGGCAACCTACGAGCAGTACTTC. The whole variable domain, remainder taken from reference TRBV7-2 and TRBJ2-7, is GAGVSQSPSNKVTEKGKDVELRCDPISGHTALYWYRQSLGQGLEFLIYFQGNSAPDKSGLPSDRFSAERTGGSVSTLTIQRTQQEDSAVYLCASSLARRATYEQYFGPGTRLTVT.

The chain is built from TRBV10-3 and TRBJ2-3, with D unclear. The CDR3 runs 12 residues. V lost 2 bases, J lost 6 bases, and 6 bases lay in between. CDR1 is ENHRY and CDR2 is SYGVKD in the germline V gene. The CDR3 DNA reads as TGTGCCATCAGTGAGGTAGCTGATACGCAGTATTTT. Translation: CAISEVADTQYF.

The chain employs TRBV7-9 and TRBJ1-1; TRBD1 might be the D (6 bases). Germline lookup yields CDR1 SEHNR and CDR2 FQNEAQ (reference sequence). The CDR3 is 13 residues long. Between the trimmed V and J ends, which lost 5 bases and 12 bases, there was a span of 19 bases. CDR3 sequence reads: CASSTGQLGASFF. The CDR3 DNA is TGTGCCAGCAGCACCGGACAGTTGGGGGCATCTTTCTTT.

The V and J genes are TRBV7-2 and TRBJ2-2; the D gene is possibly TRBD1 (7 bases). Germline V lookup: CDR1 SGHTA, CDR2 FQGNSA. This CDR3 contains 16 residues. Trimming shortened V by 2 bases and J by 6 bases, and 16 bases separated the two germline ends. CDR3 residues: CASSLTQGGGPGELFF. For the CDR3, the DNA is TGTGCCAGCAGCTTAACTCAGGGGGGTGGGCCCGGGGAGCTGTTTTTT.